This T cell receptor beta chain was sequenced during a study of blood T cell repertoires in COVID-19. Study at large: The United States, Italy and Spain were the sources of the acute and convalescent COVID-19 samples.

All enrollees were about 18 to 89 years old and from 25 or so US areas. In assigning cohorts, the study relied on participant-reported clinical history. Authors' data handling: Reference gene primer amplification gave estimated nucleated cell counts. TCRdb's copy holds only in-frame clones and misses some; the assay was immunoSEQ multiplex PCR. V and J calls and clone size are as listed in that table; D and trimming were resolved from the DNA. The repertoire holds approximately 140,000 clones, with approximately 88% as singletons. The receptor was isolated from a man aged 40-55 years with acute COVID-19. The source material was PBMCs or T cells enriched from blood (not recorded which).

Here the CDR3 DNA reads TGCGCCAGCAGCCAAGAGCAGCGGGCGAGCTCCTACGAGCAGTACTTC. Its translation is CASSQEQRASSYEQYF. The chain has TRBV4-1 and TRBJ2-7; possible D gene TRBD2, 6 bases. The CDR3 sequence is 16 residues long. Germline-derived CDR1 and CDR2 are MGHRA and YSYEKL. The V end was cut by 0 bases, the J end by 0 bases, with 12 bases between.